This is a list of T cell receptor beta chains from one sample in a study of T cells expressing NK-cell markers. Each CDR3 protein gets one entry in TCRdb, which reprocessed the 5' RACE reads and gives no DNA. Its table lists 550,000 to 600,000 distinct CDR3 sequences. Material: blood T cells: a sorted CD56 or NKG2C T cell subset, CD4+ or CD8+ T cells, or bulk PBMC T cells (not recorded which). The receptor set was obtained from a man younger than 35 in good health. CDR3s include the opening cysteine and the closing phenylalanine or tryptophan. The order of the fields is J gene, V gene, CDR3 protein.

TRBJ2-7 | TRBV5-1 | CASSSEAHGILREQYF
TRBJ2-1 | TRBV6-2/TRBV6-3 | CASSWTSGRIVGYNEQFF
TRBJ2-7 | TRBV6-2/TRBV6-3 | CATFSHGTGRYEQYF
TRBJ1-1 | TRBV27 | CASTVSGGTEAFF
TRBJ2-5 | TRBV12-5 | CASGPAGQGVAGATRETQYF
TRBJ2-1 | TRBV7-6 | CASSSSDRQQFF
TRBJ2-7 | TRBV12-3/TRBV12-4 | CASSFDQGVYEQYF
TRBJ1-1 | TRBV12-3/TRBV12-4 | CASSPTANTEAFF
TRBJ2-1 | TRBV27 | CASSFPRRDSSYNEQFF
TRBJ2-3 | TRBV6-5 | CASSYSAEGGTDTQYF
TRBJ2-4 | TRBV12-3/TRBV12-4 | CASSLWGRRKNIQYF
TRBJ2-3 | TRBV2 | CASRGKGTQYF
TRBJ2-1 | TRBV5-1 | CASSLIAAEGNEQFF
TRBJ2-7 | TRBV5-1 | CASSNGAQGVGEQYF
TRBJ2-1 | TRBV7-2 | CASRGGQGRNEQFF